Presented here are 10 T cell receptor beta chains from one specimen sequenced in a study of T-cell reconstitution after alpha-beta-depleted transplantation in children. Preparation of the TCRbeta library used unique molecular identifiers. TCRdb re-analysed the PCR reads in MiXCR, keeping a single row per CDR3 protein. Here the sample spans a few hundred thousand distinct CDR3 sequences, about a tenth being singletons. Sequencing was performed on PBMCs, taken before TCRalphabeta/CD19-depleted stem cell transplant. The receptors shown here come from a child younger than two with acute myeloid leukemia, due to receive a stem cell transplant.

This clonotype was observed at least ten times. V usage is TRBV12-3 or TRBV12-4 and J usage is TRBJ1-5; no reliable D call. V was shortened by 5 bases and J by 5 bases, with 13 bases between the two germline ends. This CDR3 is built from 14 residues. The CDR3 DNA is TGTGCCAGCAGTACGACCTGGACGGATCAGCCCCAGCATTTT. Translated: CASSTTWTDQPQHF.

Ten or more counts support this clonotype. V gene TRBV16 combines with J gene TRBJ2-5; the D call may be TRBD1 or TRBD2 (5 bases each). V was cut by 0 bases and J by 12 bases, with 11 bases left in between. Germline-derived CDR1 and CDR2 are KGHSY and FQNENV. The length of the CDR3 is 12 residues. Written as DNA, the CDR3 is TGTGCCAGCAGCCAATCGTCAGGGACGGAGTACTTC. Translating it yields CASSQSSGTEYF.

This clonotype was detected ten times or more. The J gene is TRBJ2-1, the V gene TRBV5-6; 7 bases are shared with TRBD2. V dropped 1 base and J dropped 6; count of bases not matched to a gene: 7. CDR3 length equals 15 residues. Germline V lookup: CDR1 SGHDT, CDR2 YYEEEE. CDR3 in amino acids: CASSLFRAGLNEQFF. For the CDR3, the DNA is TGTGCCAGCAGCTTGTTTCGAGCGGGGCTCAATGAGCAGTTCTTC. Full variable domain (missing parts from reference TRBV5-6 and TRBJ2-1): DAGVTQSPTHLIKTRGQQVTLRCSPKSGHDTVSWYQQALGQGPQFIFQYYEEEERQRGNFPDRFSGHQFPNYSSELNVNALLLGDSALYLCASSLFRAGLNEQFFGPGTRLTVL.

This clonotype has a count of ten or more. The chain employs TRBV7-8 and TRBJ2-3; 12 bases are a match to TRBD2. Germline V gives CDR1 SGHVS, CDR2 FQNEAQ. The CDR3 has 17 residues. V dropped 5 bases and J dropped 6; count of bases not matched to a gene: 12. As DNA, the CDR3 is TGTGCCAGCAGCGGTCGACTAGCGGGGGCTCAAAAGGATACGCAGTATTTT. Translating gives CASSGRLAGAQKDTQYF.

This clonotype has at least ten counts. The gene calls are TRBV5-1 and TRBJ2-3; 10 nucleotides line up with TRBD2. The CDR3 has 16 residues. CDR1 and CDR2 from the germline V gene are SGHRS and YFSETQ. V trimming: 3 bases; J trimming: 0 bases; junction bases outside the gene matches: 4. The CDR3 region is CASSYSSGGSTDTQYF. CDR3 DNA: TGCGCCAGCAGCTATTCTAGCGGGGGTAGCACAGATACGCAGTATTTT.

This clonotype was detected many times. The rearrangement links TRBV11-2 to TRBJ1-4; 8 bases agree with TRBD1. The V and J ends lost 5 bases and 3 bases, in that order; junction bases with no gene match: 2. There are 14 residues in the CDR3. Germline V gives CDR1 SGHAT, CDR2 FQNNGV. This chain's CDR3 is CASSATGANEKLFF. The CDR3 DNA reads TGTGCCAGCAGCGCGACAGGGGCTAATGAAAAACTGTTTTTT.

This clonotype was recorded many times. This sequence joins TRBV9 and TRBJ2-3; either TRBD1 or TRBD2 may fit D (5 bases each). The ends were cut back, 0 bases at V and 2 bases at J, with 16 bases in the middle. The CDR3 length is 17 residues. Germline V gene sequence: CDR1 SGDLS, CDR2 YYNGEE. The DNA for the CDR3 is TGTGCCAGCAGCGTAGATGGGGGAGCTCTCGACACAGATACGCAGTATTTT. Translating it yields CASSVDGGALDTDTQYF.

There are many counts of this clonotype. The chain links TRBV7-9 to TRBJ2-7; D possibly corresponds to TRBD1 (5 bases). CDR3 size: 15 residues. Germline V gene lookup returns CDR1 SEHNR and CDR2 FQNEAQ (reference sequence). Trimming took off 3 bases at V and 2 bases at J, with 14 bases between the two ends. In DNA form, the CDR3 reads TGTGCCAGCAGCTTTCGGCAGGGTTACACCTACGAGCAGTACTTC. Translation gives CASSFRQGYTYEQYF.

This clonotype has a count of ten or more. The chain combines TRBV2 with TRBJ1-3; D not resolved. V lost 6 bases to trimming and J lost 4 bases, with 7 bases between them. CDR1 and CDR2 (germline): SNHLY, FYNNEI. This CDR3 comprises 12 residues. CDR3 in amino acids: CASRGDGNTIYF. The CDR3 DNA reads TGTGCCAGCAGGGGTGACGGAAACACCATATATTTT.

This clonotype has ten or more counts. CDR3: CASSFPNTEAFF. In nucleotides, the CDR3 is TGTGCCAGCAGCTTCCCTAACACTGAAGCTTTCTTT. This chain links TRBV7-9 with TRBJ1-1; D is undetermined. CDR1 is SEHNR and CDR2 is FQNEAQ in the germline V gene (reference sequence). Between the trimmed V and J ends, which lost 3 bases and 2 bases, there was a span of 4 bases. The CDR3 sequence is 12 residues long.